This T cell receptor beta chain was sequenced during a study of CD8 T cells in Susac syndrome (dated by TCRdb to between 2018 and 2020). In terms of the full investigation: Repertoire sequencing was used to test whether CD8+ T cell activation and differentiation in Susac syndrome was antigen driven. Clonality of the CD8+ T cell repertoire was compared between around 13 healthy donors, about 14 Susac syndrome patients and roughly 16 multiple sclerosis patients. What the authors observed across the whole study: The TCR sequencing and HLA analysis was acknowledged to have included a relatively small number of individuals.

High-throughput TCR beta sequencing profiled peripheral blood CD8+ and CD4+ T cells from healthy donors, Susac syndrome patients and multiple sclerosis patients. The multiple sclerosis controls were treatment-naive patients whose relapsing-remitting disease, either stable or active, fulfilled the revised McDonald criteria. Bulk CD8+ and CD4+ T cells were purified by magnetic negative isolation, whereas CD8+ TEMRA cells were enriched by FACS. Blood was collected in EDTA tubes and processed within 24 hours, with PBMCs isolated through density gradient centrifugation. PBMCs intended for TCR sequencing were cryopreserved in liquid nitrogen and were subsequently thawed in a 37 degrees C water bath. The sorted or isolated CD4+, CD8+ and CD8+ TEMRA cells reached a purity of at least 90%. This clonotype was seen a handful of times. The clone's antigen remains unknown. No base quality values were provided; no much bigger clone lies one nucleotide off.

RNA was extracted using the RNeasy kit, and roughly 0.5 to 1 ug of the RNA was reverse transcribed with random hexamers. The immunoSEQ multiplex PCR assay, covering 54 Vbeta and 13 Jbeta segments, was used to amplify TCR beta CDR3 regions. PCR amplification bias was corrected using a synthetic template baseline for primer optimization and computational correction. In the paper's pipeline: Only productive sequences were kept, with reads annotated to V, D and J genes according to IMGT and analyzed in immunoSEQ Analyzer. Clonality was computed as one minus Shannon entropy normalized by log2 of the number of productive unique sequences. For each patient and control, public and private clones were evaluated among the 100 most prevalent clones. Clones were defined as Susac-specific when absent from the healthy and MS cohorts, from over a thousand published viral clones and from other ImmuneACCESS disease sequences. The public reads were quality trimmed at Q25 with fastp and then assembled into clones with MiXCR by TCRdb, keeping productive beta chains. Each CDR3 protein appears once, grouped with its most common genes and DNA. The V and J calls and clone size are TCRdb's, not the authors'. Counted in this sample were 350,000 to 550,000 distinct CDR3 sequences; around 85% of them appeared once. About 0.12% of the sample belongs to the ten largest clones.

V gives up 2 bases and J gives up 5 bases, and the segment between their germline ends measures 13 bases. For CDR1 and CDR2, the germline V gene lists MNHEY and SVGAGI. The CDR3 spans 14 residues, from the cysteine through the phenylalanine. This entry keeps only the CDR3 DNA: 42 bases, framed from base 1. The TCR sequence derives from a human donor with multiple sclerosis. The sequenced sample consisted of CD8+ T cells from PBMCs. The rearrangement joined TRBV6-5 to TRBJ2-7; the D region possibly corresponds to TRBD1 (6 bases align). In nucleotide form, the sequence is TGTGCCAGCAGTTACGGGTTTAGGACAGACGAGCAGTACTTC. It codes for CASSYGFRTDEQYF.